Described below is a single T cell receptor beta chain sequence and its context. This clone was seen only once. The antigen this receptor binds is unknown. No much larger clonotype is one base removed from it; base qualities were not supplied. This sample is part of a study of blood T cell repertoires in COVID-19 (TCRdb year 2020). Regarding the research as a whole: Samples from collaborators originated in the United States, Italy and Spain and spanned both the acute and convalescent phases of COVID-19. The prospective study material was composed of cDNA or gDNA derived from T cells, B-cell-depleted T cells, or PBMCs. Deeply sampled blood TCRbeta repertoires from subjects exposed to, actively infected with, or recovered from COVID-19 were included in the dataset. The repertoires were released in a freely available public database meant as a resource for research on the immune response to SARS-CoV-2. The samples were drawn from the first 160 participants of the ongoing ImmuneRACE study and from 1,254 subjects provided by 6 global collaborators. A de-identified subject ID, COVID-19 status, age in years and sex were almost always included in the sample metadata. Where HLA class I and class II types were available, the types were taken from metadata supplied by the sample provider, not from assay-based typing. The study at large found these results: The quantity of clinical and demographic metadata differed by source and by participant and was supplied without curation.

Relative to germline, V is 7 bases shorter and J is 8 bases shorter, with 11 bases between their ends. CDR3 length: 12 amino acids, cysteine to phenylalanine. Of the read, only the CDR3 DNA is kept; its 36 bases are in frame from base 1. The immunoSEQ Assay, a bias-controlled multiplex PCR, was used to amplify TCRbeta CDR3 regions from genomic DNA. The source study handled its data this way. The number of nucleated cells in each sample was estimated from the amplification of reference gene primers within the assay. To quantify the absolute abundance of each unique TCRbeta CDR3 rearrangement, sequence reads were collapsed and filtered. For each sample, productive Simpson clonality was calculated as the square root of Simpson's diversity index across productive rearrangements. Held by TCRdb, this immuneACCESS table contains in-frame sequences only and omits some clones. Under half of the omission traces to an unresolved V gene where checked; the cause of the rest is unknown. The V and J calls and clone size were taken over from that table, and D and trimming were inferred from the DNA. The sample contains fewer than 250,000 clones, around 90% of them found a single time. Approximately 2.8% of the sample rests with the top ten.

Participants in the prospective study were aged roughly 18 to 89 years, lived in under 30 United States geographic areas, and enrolled through a virtual design. Cohort assignment in the prospective study relied on participant-reported clinical history from a screening survey and a study questionnaire. Mobile phlebotomists in the prospective study collected whole blood, serum and a nasopharyngeal or oropharyngeal swab from every participant. Over a 2-month period, participants in the prospective study had the option of providing additional blood draws and questionnaires. Before DNA extraction, prospective study blood samples were shipped either frozen or at room temperature.

Recombination joined TRBV12-3 or TRBV12-4 with TRBJ1-4, with a tentative D gene TRBD1 over 5 matching bases. Sample: PBMCs or T cells enriched from blood (not recorded which). The TCR was taken from a woman aged 25 to 39 with acute COVID-19. The CDR3 protein: CASTYGGEKLFF. The bases are TGTGCCAGCACCTATGGGGGGGAAAAACTGTTTTTT.